These T cell receptor beta chains were read from a single sample in a study of OX40 agonist ivuxolimab in advanced cancers. Generated by immunoSEQ multiplex PCR, the TCRdb table keeps only in-frame clones and is missing some. The repertoire holds around 69,000 clones, with 65% to 90% as singletons. The sample here was CD4+ or CD8+ T cells sorted from blood, taken in a trial of the OX40 agonist ivuxolimab. The origin of the receptors is an adult with an advanced solid tumor such as melanoma, head and neck, liver or kidney cancer. Each CDR3 is given with its conserved first and last residue. D genes are given only for firm matches. The size field is filled for only some rows; it gives once, few, many or a size class.

clone_size j_call d_call v_call cdr3_aa cdr3_nt
medium-sized TRBJ2-4 - TRBV5-1 CASSLNMGPKNIQYF TGCGCCAGCAGCTTGAATATGGGGCCCAAAAACATTCAGTACTTC
- TRBJ2-3 - TRBV5-1 CASSPVRGWDTQYF TGCGCCAGCAGCCCCGTCCGCGGGTGGGATACGCAGTATTTT
- TRBJ2-1 - TRBV5-6 CASSHGGEQFF TGTGCCAGCAGCCACGGAGGCGAGCAGTTCTTC
- TRBJ2-3 - TRBV29-1 CSAWGTLSTDTQYF TGCAGCGCTTGGGGGACTCTCAGCACAGATACGCAGTATTTT
- TRBJ1-4 TRBD1 TRBV5-6 CASSLAGGPNEKLFF TGTGCCAGCAGTCTCGCAGGGGGCCCAAATGAAAAACTGTTTTTT
- TRBJ2-7 TRBD1 TRBV27 CASSPRTGDSYEQYF TGTGCCAGCAGTCCCCGGACAGGCGACTCCTACGAGCAGTACTTC
- TRBJ1-4 TRBD1 TRBV2 CASSQGAWDEKLFF TGTGCCAGCAGCCAGGGGGCGTGGGATGAAAAACTGTTTTTT
- TRBJ2-2 TRBD1 TRBV7-7 CASSPGQLNTGELFF TGTGCCAGCAGCCCGGGACAGTTAAACACCGGGGAGCTGTTTTTT
- TRBJ1-4 TRBD1 TRBV28 CASCPGTGAGKLFF TGTGCCAGCTGTCCCGGGACAGGGGCCGGAAAACTGTTTTTT
few TRBJ1-2 - TRBV18 CASSPGTLDYGYTF TGTGCCAGCTCACCCGGGACATTAGACTATGGCTACACCTTC
- TRBJ2-2 TRBD2 TRBV28 CASSRAGMVGELFF TGTGCCAGCAGTAGAGCGGGGATGGTCGGGGAGCTGTTTTTT
- TRBJ1-1 - TRBV10-2 CASSESGGRNTEAFF TGCGCCAGCAGTGAGTCGGGGGGGAGGAACACTGAAGCTTTCTTT
- TRBJ2-3 TRBD2 TRBV27 CASSRPGTSEGTDTQYF TGTGCCAGCAGTCGACCTGGGACTAGCGAAGGTACTGATACGCAGTATTTT
few TRBJ1-2 - TRBV10-3 CAISERGGYTF TGTGCCATCAGTGAGAGGGGCGGCTACACCTTC
- TRBJ2-7 - TRBV29-1 CSVGPTHTDEQYF TGCAGCGTTGGACCTACACATACCGACGAGCAGTACTTC
- TRBJ1-4 - TRBV19 CASSITPKGEKLFF TGTGCCAGTAGTATTACTCCAAAGGGCGAAAAACTGTTTTTT
- TRBJ1-5 - TRBV5-1 CASSLEGLSNQPQHF TGCGCCAGCAGCTTGGAGGGGTTAAGCAATCAGCCCCAGCATTTT
- TRBJ1-1 TRBD1 TRBV18 CASSDRGDTEAFF TGTGCCAGCTCGGACAGGGGTGACACTGAAGCTTTCTTT
few TRBJ2-5 - TRBV4-1 CASSQDEFLTQYF TGCGCCAGCAGCCAAGACGAGTTTTTGACCCAGTACTTC
- TRBJ1-1 TRBD1 TRBV5-1 CASRPQGAVNTEAFF TGCGCCAGCAGACCACAGGGGGCGGTGAACACTGAAGCTTTCTTT